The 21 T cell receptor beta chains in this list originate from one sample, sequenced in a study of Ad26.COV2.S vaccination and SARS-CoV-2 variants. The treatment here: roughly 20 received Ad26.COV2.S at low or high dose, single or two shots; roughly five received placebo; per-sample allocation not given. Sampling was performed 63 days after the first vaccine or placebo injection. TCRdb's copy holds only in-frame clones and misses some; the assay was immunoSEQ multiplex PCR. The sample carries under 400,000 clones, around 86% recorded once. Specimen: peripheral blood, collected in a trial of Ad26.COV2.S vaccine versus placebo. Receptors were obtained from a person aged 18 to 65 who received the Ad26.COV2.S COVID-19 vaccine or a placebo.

In nucleotides, the CDR3 is TGTGCCAGCAGCTTAGCCGGACAGGGTCTTAGCGAGCAGTACTTC. This gives the protein CASSLAGQGLSEQYF. The genes are TRBV13 and TRBJ2-7; 8 bases align to TRBD1. Trimming removed 1 base from V and 6 bases from J; junction bases left unmatched: 8. CDR1 is PRHDT, CDR2 FYEKMQ, per germline (reference sequence). This CDR3 has 15 residues.

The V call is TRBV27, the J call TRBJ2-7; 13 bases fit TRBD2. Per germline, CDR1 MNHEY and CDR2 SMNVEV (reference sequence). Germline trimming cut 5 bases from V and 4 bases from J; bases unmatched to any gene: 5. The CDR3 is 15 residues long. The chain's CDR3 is CASSHRLAGGYEQYF. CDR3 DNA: TGTGCCAGCAGTCACCGACTAGCGGGGGGTTACGAGCAGTACTTC.

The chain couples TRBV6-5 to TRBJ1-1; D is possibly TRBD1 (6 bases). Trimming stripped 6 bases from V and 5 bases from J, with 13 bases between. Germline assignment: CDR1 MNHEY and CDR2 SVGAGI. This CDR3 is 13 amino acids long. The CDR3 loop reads CASRSRGTTEAFF. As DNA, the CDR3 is TGTGCCAGCAGGTCAAGGGGGACGACTGAAGCTTTCTTT.

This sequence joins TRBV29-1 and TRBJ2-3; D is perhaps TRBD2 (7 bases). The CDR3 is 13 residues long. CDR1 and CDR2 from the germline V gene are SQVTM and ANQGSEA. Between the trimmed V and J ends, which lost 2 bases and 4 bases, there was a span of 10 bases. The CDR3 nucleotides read TGCAGCGTTGAACAGGGGAGGGCAGATACGCAGTATTTT. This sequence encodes CSVEQGRADTQYF.

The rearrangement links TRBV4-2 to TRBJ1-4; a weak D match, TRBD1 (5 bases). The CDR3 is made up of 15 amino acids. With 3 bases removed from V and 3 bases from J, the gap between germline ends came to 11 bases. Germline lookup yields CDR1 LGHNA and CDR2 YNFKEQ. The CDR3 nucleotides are TGTGCCAGCAGCCACCTTGACAGCTCTAATGAAAAACTGTTTTTT. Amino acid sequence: CASSHLDSSNEKLFF.

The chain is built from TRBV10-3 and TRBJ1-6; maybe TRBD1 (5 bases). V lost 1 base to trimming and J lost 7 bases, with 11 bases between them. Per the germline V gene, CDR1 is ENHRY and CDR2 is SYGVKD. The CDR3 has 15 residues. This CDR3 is CAISEYGRENSPLHF. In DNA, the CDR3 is TGTGCCATCAGTGAGTACGGCAGGGAAAATTCACCCCTCCACTTT.

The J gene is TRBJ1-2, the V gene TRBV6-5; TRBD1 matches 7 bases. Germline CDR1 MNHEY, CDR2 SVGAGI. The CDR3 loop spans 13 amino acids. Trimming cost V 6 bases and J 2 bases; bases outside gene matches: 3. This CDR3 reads CASRTDRNYGYTF. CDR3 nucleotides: TGTGCCAGCAGGACGGACAGGAACTATGGCTACACCTTC.

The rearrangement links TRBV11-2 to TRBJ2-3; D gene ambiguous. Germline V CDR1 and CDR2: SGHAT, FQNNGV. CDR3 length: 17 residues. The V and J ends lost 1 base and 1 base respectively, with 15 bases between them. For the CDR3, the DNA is TGTGCCAGCAGCTTAGTTTTATTGGGTACCGGCACAGATACGCAGTATTTT. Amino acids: CASSLVLLGTGTDTQYF.

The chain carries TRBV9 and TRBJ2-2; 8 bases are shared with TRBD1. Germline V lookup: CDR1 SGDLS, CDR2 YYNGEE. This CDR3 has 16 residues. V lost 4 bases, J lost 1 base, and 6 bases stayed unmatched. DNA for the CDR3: TGTGCCAGCAGCCCCCGGACAGGGATGAACACCGGGGAGCTGTTTTTT. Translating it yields CASSPRTGMNTGELFF.

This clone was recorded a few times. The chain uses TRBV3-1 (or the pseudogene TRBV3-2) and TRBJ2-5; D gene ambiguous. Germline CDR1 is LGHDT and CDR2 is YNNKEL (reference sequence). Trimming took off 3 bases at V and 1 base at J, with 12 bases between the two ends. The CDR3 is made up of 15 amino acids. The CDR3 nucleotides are TGTGCCAGCAGCCATTTAGCCGTGGTCCAAGAGACCCAGTACTTC. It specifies CASSHLAVVQETQYF.

The CDR3 region is CASSRAPRTSGGQETQYF. The CDR3 DNA reads as TGCGCCAGCAGCAGAGCACCCCGGACTAGCGGGGGGCAAGAGACCCAGTACTTC. This chain connects TRBV5-1 to TRBJ2-5; 14 positions agree with TRBD2. The germline V gene encodes CDR1 SGHRS and CDR2 YFSETQ. The CDR3 contains 18 residues. The junction had 10 bases not matched to a gene; V was cut back by 4 bases and J by 2 bases.

As DNA, the CDR3 is TGTGCCACCAGCAGAGGGTATAATTCTAACTATGGCTACACCTTC. Its protein product is CATSRGYNSNYGYTF. V gene TRBV15 combines with J gene TRBJ1-2; D is ambiguous. Deletions cut 1 base from V and 0 bases from J, with 9 bases between. This CDR3 is built from 15 residues. Looked up from germline, CDR1 is LNHNV and CDR2 is YYDKDF (reference sequence).

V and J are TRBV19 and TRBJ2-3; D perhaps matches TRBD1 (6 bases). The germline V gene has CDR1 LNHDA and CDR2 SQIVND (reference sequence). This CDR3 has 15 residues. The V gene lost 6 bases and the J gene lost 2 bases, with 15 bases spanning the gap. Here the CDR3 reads CASSRTPGATDTQYF. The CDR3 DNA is TGTGCCAGTAGCCGGACTCCAGGGGCCACAGATACGCAGTATTTT.

CDR3 in amino acids: CAWSPGQHYGYTF. The DNA for the CDR3 is TGTGCCTGGTCGCCGGGACAGCACTATGGCTACACCTTC. V usage is TRBV30 and J usage is TRBJ1-2; 7 nucleotides agree with TRBD1. J was trimmed by 3 bases and V by 5 bases; bases with no gene match: 6. The CDR3 consists of 13 residues. The V gene's germline CDR1 is GTSNPN and CDR2 SVGIG (reference sequence). Supplemented by reference TRBV30 and TRBJ1-2, the full variable domain reads SQTIHQWPATLVQPVGSPLSLECTVEGTSNPNLYWYRQAAGRGLQLLFYSVGIGQISSEVPQNLSASRPQDRQFILSSKKLLLSDSGFYLCAWSPGQHYGYTFGSGTRLTVV.

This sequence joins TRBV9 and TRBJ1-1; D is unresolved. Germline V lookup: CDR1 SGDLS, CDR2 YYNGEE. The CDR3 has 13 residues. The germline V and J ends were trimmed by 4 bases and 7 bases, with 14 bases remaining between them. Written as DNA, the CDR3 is TGTGCCAGCAGCCCTCCAGAACGGAATGAAGCTTTCTTT. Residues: CASSPPERNEAFF. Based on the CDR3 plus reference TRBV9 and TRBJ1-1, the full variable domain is DSGVTQTPKHLITATGQRVTLRCSPRSGDLSVYWYQQSLDQGLQFLIQYYNGEERAKGNILERFSAQQFPDLHSELNLSSLELGDSALYFCASSPPERNEAFFGQGTRLTVV.

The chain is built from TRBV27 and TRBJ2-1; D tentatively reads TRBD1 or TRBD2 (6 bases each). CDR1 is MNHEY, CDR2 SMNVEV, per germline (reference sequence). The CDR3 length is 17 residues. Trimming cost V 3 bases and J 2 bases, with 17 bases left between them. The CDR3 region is CASSFILGGRPYNEQFF. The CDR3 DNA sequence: TGTGCCAGCAGTTTTATCCTGGGGGGCCGACCCTACAATGAGCAGTTCTTC.

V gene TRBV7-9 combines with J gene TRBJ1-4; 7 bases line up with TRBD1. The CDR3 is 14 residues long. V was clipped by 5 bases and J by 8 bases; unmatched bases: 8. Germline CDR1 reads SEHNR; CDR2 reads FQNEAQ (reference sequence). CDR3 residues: CASSHRQGEEKLFF. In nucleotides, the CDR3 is TGTGCCAGCAGCCACCGGCAGGGGGAGGAAAAACTGTTTTTT.

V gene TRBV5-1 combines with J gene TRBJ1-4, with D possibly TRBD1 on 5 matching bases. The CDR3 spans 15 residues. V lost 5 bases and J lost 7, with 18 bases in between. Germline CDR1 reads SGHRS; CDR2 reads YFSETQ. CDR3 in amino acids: CASSQTQGSPEKLFF. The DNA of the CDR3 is TGCGCCAGCAGTCAAACTCAGGGCAGCCCTGAAAAACTGTTTTTT. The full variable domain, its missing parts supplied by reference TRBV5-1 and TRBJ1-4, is KAGVTQTPRYLIKTRGQQVTLSCSPISGHRSVSWYQQTPGQGLQFLFEYFSETQRNKGNFPGRFSGRQFSNSRSEMNVSTLELGDSALYLCASSQTQGSPEKLFFGSGTQLSVL.

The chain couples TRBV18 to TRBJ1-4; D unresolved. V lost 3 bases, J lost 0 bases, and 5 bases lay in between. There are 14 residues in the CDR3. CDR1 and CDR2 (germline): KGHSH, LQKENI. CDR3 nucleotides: TGTGCCAGCTCACCCTGGCCAACTAATGAAAAACTGTTTTTT. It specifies CASSPWPTNEKLFF.

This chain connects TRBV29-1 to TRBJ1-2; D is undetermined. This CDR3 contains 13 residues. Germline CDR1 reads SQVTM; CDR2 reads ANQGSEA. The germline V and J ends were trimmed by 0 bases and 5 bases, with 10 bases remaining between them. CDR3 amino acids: CSVEEGQTYGYTF. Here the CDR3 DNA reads TGCAGCGTTGAAGAGGGCCAGACTTATGGCTACACCTTC.

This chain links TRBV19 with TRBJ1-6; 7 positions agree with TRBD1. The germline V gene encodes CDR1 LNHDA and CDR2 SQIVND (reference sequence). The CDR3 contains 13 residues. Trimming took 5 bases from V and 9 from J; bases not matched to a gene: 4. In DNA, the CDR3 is TGTGCCAGTAGTCAGCAGGGGGGTTCACCCCTCCACTTT. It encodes CASSQQGGSPLHF.